One sample yielded the 3 T cell receptor beta chains listed below, sequenced in a study of shared clonotypes between healthy human individuals. Data came from immunoSEQ multiplex PCR; TCRdb stores just in-frame clones and leaves some out. The sample has more than 2 million clones, approximately 96% seen once. Material: naive CD4+ T cells sorted from blood. This sample's subset: CD45RA+ positively selected. The receptor source for this set is a man younger than 35 in good health.

In the case of this clone: Other DNA sequences in this sample translate to the same CDR3. The chain uses TRBV6-5 and TRBJ2-5; D is tentatively TRBD1 or TRBD2 (5 bases each). Germline CDR1 reads MNHEY; CDR2 reads SVGAGI. The germline V and J ends were trimmed by 3 bases and 4 bases, with 6 bases remaining between them. The CDR3 length is 12 residues. The CDR3 is CASSYGGETQYF. In DNA, the CDR3 is TGTGCCAGCAGTTATGGGGGAGAGACCCAGTACTTC.

CDR3: CASSQPGQASYEQYF. As DNA, the CDR3 is TGTGCCAGCAGTCAACCGGGACAGGCCTCCTACGAGCAGTACTTC. The chain uses TRBV6-6 and TRBJ2-7; TRBD1 aligns across 8 bases. V gave up 5 bases and J gave up 0 bases; unmatched junction bases: 6. This CDR3 comprises 15 residues. The germline V gene has CDR1 MNHNY and CDR2 SVGAGI (reference sequence).

In the case of this clone: Other nucleotide sequences in the sample specify the same CDR3. The gene calls are TRBV11-2 and TRBJ2-7; D may match TRBD1 or TRBD2 (6 bases each). The CDR3 is 14 residues long. V dropped 1 base and J dropped 1 base, with 8 bases sitting between them. Germline V gene sequence: CDR1 SGHAT, CDR2 FQNNGV. Here the CDR3 DNA reads TGTGCCAGCAGCTTAGCGGGGGCTTCCTACGAGCAGTACTTC. Its protein product is CASSLAGASYEQYF.